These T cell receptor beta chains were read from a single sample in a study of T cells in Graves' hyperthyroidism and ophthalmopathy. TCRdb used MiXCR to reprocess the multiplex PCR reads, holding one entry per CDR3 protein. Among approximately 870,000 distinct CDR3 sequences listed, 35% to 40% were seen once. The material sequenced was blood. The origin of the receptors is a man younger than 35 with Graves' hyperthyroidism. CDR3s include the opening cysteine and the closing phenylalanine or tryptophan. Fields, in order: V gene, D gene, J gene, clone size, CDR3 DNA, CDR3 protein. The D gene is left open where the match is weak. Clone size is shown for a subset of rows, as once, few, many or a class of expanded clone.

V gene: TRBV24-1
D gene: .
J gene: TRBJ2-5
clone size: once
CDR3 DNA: TGTGCCAACAGAGGTCTGGAGGTCCAAGAGACCCAGTACTTC
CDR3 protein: CANRGLEVQETQYF

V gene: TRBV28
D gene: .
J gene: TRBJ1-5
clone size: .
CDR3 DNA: TGTGCCACAAATGTAGCGTATGCGCCCCAGCATTTT
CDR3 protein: CATNVAYAPQHF

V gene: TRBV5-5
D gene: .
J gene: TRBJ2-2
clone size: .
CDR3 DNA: TGTGCCAGCGGAGCGAGGACCGGGGAGCTGTTTTTT
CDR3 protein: CASGARTGELFF

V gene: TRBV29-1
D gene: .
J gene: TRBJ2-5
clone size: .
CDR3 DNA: TGCAGCGTTGCCGGGACCGTTGTAGAGACCCAGTACTTC
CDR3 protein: CSVAGTVVETQYF

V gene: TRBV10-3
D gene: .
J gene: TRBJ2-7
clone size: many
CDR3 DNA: TGTGCCATCAATAAGCGGCAGGGAACCTACGAGCAGTACTTC
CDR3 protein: CAINKRQGTYEQYF

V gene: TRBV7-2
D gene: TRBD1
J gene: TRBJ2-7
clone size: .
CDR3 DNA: TGTGCCAGCAGCCAAGGAACAGGGGCCCCCTACGAGCAGTACTTC
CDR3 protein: CASSQGTGAPYEQYF

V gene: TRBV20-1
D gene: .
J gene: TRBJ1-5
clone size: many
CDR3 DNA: TGCAGTGCTAGCAAAGGGCCTAGCAATCAGCCCCAGCATTTT
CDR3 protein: CSASKGPSNQPQHF

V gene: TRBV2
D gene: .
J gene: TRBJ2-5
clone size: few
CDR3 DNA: TGTGCCAGCAGTGAAGCAGGGGCAGGGAAAGAGACCCAGTACTTC
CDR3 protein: CASSEAGAGKETQYF

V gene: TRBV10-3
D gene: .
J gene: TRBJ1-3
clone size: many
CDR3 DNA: TGTGCCAGCATACCGGGCTCTGGAAACACCATATATTTT
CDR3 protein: CASIPGSGNTIYF

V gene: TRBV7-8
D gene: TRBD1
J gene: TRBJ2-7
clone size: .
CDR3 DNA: TGTGCCAGCAGTTCGGACAGGGGAGGCGACGAGCAGTACTTC
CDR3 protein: CASSSDRGGDEQYF

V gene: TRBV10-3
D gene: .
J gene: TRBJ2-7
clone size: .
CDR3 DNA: TGTGCCAGCAAGTTAGCGAGGAGCACCTACGAGCAGTACTTC
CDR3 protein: CASKLARSTYEQYF

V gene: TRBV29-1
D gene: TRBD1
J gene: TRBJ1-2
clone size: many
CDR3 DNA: TGCAGCGCCCGACAGGGCGGATATGACTATGGCTACACCTTC
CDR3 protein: CSARQGGYDYGYTF

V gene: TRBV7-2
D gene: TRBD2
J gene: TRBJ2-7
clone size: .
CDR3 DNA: TGTGCCAGCAGTTTCGATGCGGGAGGTTCCTACGAGCAGTACTTC
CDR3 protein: CASSFDAGGSYEQYF

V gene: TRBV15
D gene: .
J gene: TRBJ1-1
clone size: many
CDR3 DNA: TGTGCCACCAGCATCCGGGGGGTACGGGCTGAAGCTTTCTTT
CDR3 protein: CATSIRGVRAEAFF

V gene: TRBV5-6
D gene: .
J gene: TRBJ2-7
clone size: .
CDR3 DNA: TGTGCCAGCAGCTTCGTGGGGAAGCCCTACGAGCAGTACTTC
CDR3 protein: CASSFVGKPYEQYF

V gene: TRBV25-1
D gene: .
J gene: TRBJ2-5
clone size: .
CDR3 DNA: TGTGCCAGCAGTTTGCAGGGAATCCAAGAGACCCAGTACTTC
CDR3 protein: CASSLQGIQETQYF

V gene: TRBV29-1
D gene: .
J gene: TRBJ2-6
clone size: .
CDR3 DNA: TGCAGCGTTGATGGTGCAGGGAAGAACACTGAAGCTTTC
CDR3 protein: CSVDGAGKNTEAF

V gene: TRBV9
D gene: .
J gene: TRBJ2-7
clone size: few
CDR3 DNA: TGTGCCAGCAGCGTAGCGGGGAACGCCCTCTACGAGCAGTACTTC
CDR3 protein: CASSVAGNALYEQYF

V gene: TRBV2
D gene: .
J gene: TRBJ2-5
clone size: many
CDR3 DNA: TGTGCCAGCAGCCAGACTAGGCCCGATGAGACCCAGTACTTC
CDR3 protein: CASSQTRPDETQYF

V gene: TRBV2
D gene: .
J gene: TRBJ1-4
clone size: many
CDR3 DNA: TGTGCCAGCAGTGAGGCAGGTGAAAAACTGTTTTTT
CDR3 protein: CASSEAGEKLFF